This TCR beta chain was sequenced in a study of T cell responses to AZD1222 COVID-19 vaccine. Study-wide points: Baseline seropositivity characterized only a handful of AZD1222 recipients. Reportedly, nearly half of unique spike TCRs recognized epitopes outside B.1.351/B.1.1.7 mutations.

This CDR3 has 12 residues. In germline, CDR1 is MNHEY, CDR2 SVGEGT. V was clipped by 4 bases and J by 4 bases, with 5 bases between them. TCRdb's copy holds only in-frame clones and misses some; the assay was immunoSEQ multiplex PCR. The sample gives roughly 160,000 clones, 80% to 90% of which show up once; 6.5% to 7% is in the top ten. This clone was seen a single time. Its cognate antigen is unknown. Source: peripheral blood, taken on day 0 of AZD1222 vaccination. The sequence was obtained from an adult in good health. V is TRBV6-2 or TRBV6-3 and J is TRBJ1-5; D unresolved. The CDR3 is CASSSRNQPQHF. CDR3 sequence (DNA): TGTGCCAGCAGTTCGAGGAATCAGCCCCAGCATTTT.